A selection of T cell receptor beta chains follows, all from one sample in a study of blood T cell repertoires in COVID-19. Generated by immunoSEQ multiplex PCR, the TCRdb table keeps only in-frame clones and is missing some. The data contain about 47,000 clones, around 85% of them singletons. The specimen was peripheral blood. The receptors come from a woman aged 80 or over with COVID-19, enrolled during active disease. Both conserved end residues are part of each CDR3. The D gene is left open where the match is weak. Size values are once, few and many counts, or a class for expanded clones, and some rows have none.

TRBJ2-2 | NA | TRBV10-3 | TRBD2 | TGTGCCATCAGCTCACTAGCGGTCCCCACCGGGGAGCTGTTTTTT | CAISSLAVPTGELFF
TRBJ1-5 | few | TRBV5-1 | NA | TGCGCCAGCAGCTCGAGTACGAGCAATCAGCCCCAGCATTTT | CASSSSTSNQPQHF
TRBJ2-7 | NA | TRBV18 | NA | TGTGCCAGCTCTAAAGTATCAGGGGGGTACGAGCAGTACTTC | CASSKVSGGYEQYF
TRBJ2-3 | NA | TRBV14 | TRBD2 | TGTGCCAGCAGCCAAGCCCACCGACGGGCGGGAGCTAGCACAGATACGCAGTATTTT | CASSQAHRRAGASTDTQYF
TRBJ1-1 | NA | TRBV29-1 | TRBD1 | TGCACGACAGGGTCGGTCACTGAAGCTTTCTTT | CTTGSVTEAFF
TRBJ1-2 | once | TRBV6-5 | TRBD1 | TGTGCCAGCAGTTACTCGCAGGGGGCCTATGGCTACACCTTC | CASSYSQGAYGYTF
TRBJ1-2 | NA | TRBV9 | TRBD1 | TGTGCCAGCAGCCCCAGGGGGACCTTAGCAAACTATGGCTACACCTTC | CASSPRGTLANYGYTF
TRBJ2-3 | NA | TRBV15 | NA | TGTGCCACCAGCCTCGGGACTTTGGCGGGAAATGCCGCAGATACGCAGTATTTT | CATSLGTLAGNAADTQYF
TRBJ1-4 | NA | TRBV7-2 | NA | TGTGCCAGCAGCTTAAAGAGGCGGCGTAATGAAAAACTGTTTTTT | CASSLKRRRNEKLFF
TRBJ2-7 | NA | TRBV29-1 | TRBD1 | TGCAGCATCGGGACAGGGACGGGAGAGCAGTACTTC | CSIGTGTGEQYF
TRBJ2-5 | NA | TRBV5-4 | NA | TGTGCCAGCAGCTTGGCCTTTGAGACCCAGTACTTC | CASSLAFETQYF
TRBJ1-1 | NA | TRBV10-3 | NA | TGTGCCATCAGTGAAGGCAGGGGAGGGACTGAAGCTTTCTTT | CAISEGRGGTEAFF
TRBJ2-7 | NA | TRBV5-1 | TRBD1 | TGCGCCAGCAGCTTGAACGCGGGACAGGGGACCTACGAGCAGTACTTC | CASSLNAGQGTYEQYF
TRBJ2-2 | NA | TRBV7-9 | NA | TGTGCCAGCAGCCCAACTACTCTCGGAGGGGAGCTGTTTTTT | CASSPTTLGGELFF
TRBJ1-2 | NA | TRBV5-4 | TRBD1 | TGTGCCAGCAGCATCGACCCGACAGGGGTCTATGGCTACACCTTC | CASSIDPTGVYGYTF
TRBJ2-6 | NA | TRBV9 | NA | TGTGCCAGCAGCGTAAATACTGGGGCCAACGTCCTGACTTTC | CASSVNTGANVLTF
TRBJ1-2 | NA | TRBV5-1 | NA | TGCGCCAGCAGCTTGGGCCAGGCTAACTATGGCTACACCTTC | CASSLGQANYGYTF
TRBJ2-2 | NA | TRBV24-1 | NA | TGTGCCACCAGTGATTTTCCCAGGGGAGTTGCCGGGGAGCTGTTTTTT | CATSDFPRGVAGELFF
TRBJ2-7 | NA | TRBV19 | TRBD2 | TGTGCCAGTAGTACTCGAAGGAGCGGGGTTTCCTACGAGCAGTACTTC | CASSTRRSGVSYEQYF
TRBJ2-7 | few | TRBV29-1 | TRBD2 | TGCAGCGACCGACTAGCGGGAGTGGGCGAGCAGTACTTC | CSDRLAGVGEQYF
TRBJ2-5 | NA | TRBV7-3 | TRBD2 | TGTGCCAGCAGCTTGGCGGGAGGCGGAGAGACCCAGTACTTC | CASSLAGGGETQYF
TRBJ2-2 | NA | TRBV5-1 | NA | TGCGCCAGCAGCTCTGGGGAGGGGGACACCGGGGAGCTGTTTTTT | CASSSGEGDTGELFF
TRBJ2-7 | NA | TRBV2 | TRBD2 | TGTGCCAGCAGTGAAAGGAGCGGGGGGGCCTACGAGCAGTACTTC | CASSERSGGAYEQYF
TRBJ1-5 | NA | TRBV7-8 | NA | TGTGCCAGCAGCTCGACCCGGGGTCAGCCCCAGCATTTT | CASSSTRGQPQHF